Listed below are T cell receptor beta chains from one sample, sequenced in a study of technical replicates of blood from a handful of donors. Sequenced by immunoSEQ multiplex PCR; TCRdb stores in-frame clones only, minus some. The sample records tens of thousands of clones, 85% to 95% being singletons. Sequencing input: T cells isolated from PBMCs. The source is a human donor in good health. Both conserved end residues are part of each CDR3. The order of the fields is clone size, J gene, V gene, D gene, CDR3 DNA, CDR3 protein. A D gene is named only where the DNA matches it firmly. The size entry is marked missing in some rows and otherwise reads once, few, many or a size class.

once TRBJ2-3 TRBV6-1 TRBD1 TGTGCCAGCAGCGGACAGGGCACAGATACGCAGTATTTT CASSGQGTDTQYF
once TRBJ1-6 TRBV5-1 . TGCGCCAGCAGGGAGGGCTTTAATTCACCCCTCCACTTT CASREGFNSPLHF
once TRBJ2-7 TRBV11-1 TRBD2 TGTGCCAGCAGCTTAAGAACTAGCGGCTATAGCTCCTACGAGCAGTACTTC CASSLRTSGYSSYEQYF
. TRBJ1-4 TRBV18 . TGTGCCAGCTCACGCCTCGGGACTCAAGGGCCGAGTGAAAAACTGTTTTTT CASSRLGTQGPSEKLFF
. TRBJ2-1 TRBV29-1 . TGCAGCCCCAAGCGGGCGTCCTACAATGAGCAGTTCTTC CSPKRASYNEQFF
. TRBJ2-7 TRBV19 . TGTGCCAGTAGTATAGGGCGGGGCTACGAGCAGTACTTC CASSIGRGYEQYF
. TRBJ2-3 TRBV2 . TGTGCCAGCCCCCGGGGCACAGATACGCAGTATTTT CASPRGTDTQYF
. TRBJ2-1 TRBV2 . TGTGCCAGCAGTGAAGAGATCTATTCGGACTTGTCGCAGTTCTTC CASSEEIYSDLSQFF
. TRBJ2-7 TRBV5-4 TRBD1 TGTGCCAGCAGTTTTGTGGGTGGGACAGACTACGAGCAGTACTTC CASSFVGGTDYEQYF
. TRBJ2-7 TRBV7-9 . TGTGCCAGCAGCTTGGGCGGGGACGAGCAGTACTTC CASSLGGDEQYF
. TRBJ1-5 TRBV5-1 . TGCGCCAGCAGCTTCGACAGCCCAGGCAATCAGCCCCAGCATTTT CASSFDSPGNQPQHF
. TRBJ2-5 TRBV25-1 . TGTGCCAGCAGTGGGAAACAGGAACAGACCCAGTACTTC CASSGKQEQTQYF
. TRBJ2-2 TRBV29-1 TRBD2 TGCAGCGTTGAAGATGGAGCGGGAGGGAGGACCGGGGAGCTGTTTTTT CSVEDGAGGRTGELFF
. TRBJ2-7 TRBV6-5 TRBD2 TGTGCCAGCAGTCCCCTAGCGGCGACACCCTACGAGCAGTACTTC CASSPLAATPYEQYF
. TRBJ2-4 TRBV5-8 . TGTGCCAGCAGCTACGAGAGGACTAACGACGCCAAAAACATTCAGTACTTC CASSYERTNDAKNIQYF
. TRBJ2-3 TRBV7-2 . TGTGCCAGCAGCTTAGACAGGGCTAGCACAGATACGCAGTATTTT CASSLDRASTDTQYF
. TRBJ1-1 TRBV29-1 . TGCAGCGTTGTCGGGGGGACTGAAGCTTTCTTT CSVVGGTEAFF
. TRBJ1-4 TRBV25-1 . TGTGCCAGCAGCATACACCAAGTCGCTGACAGAGTAGAGGAAAAACTGTTTTTT CASSIHQVADRVEEKLFF
. TRBJ1-5 TRBV28 . TGTGCCAGCAGCGGAGGGGTTAGCAATCAGCCCCAGCATTTT CASSGGVSNQPQHF
once TRBJ2-1 TRBV6-1 TRBD1 TGTGCCAGCAAGGACAGGGGGCACAATGAGCAGTTCTTC CASKDRGHNEQFF
. TRBJ2-2 TRBV4-2 . TGTGCCAGCAGCCAAGATCAGGGGTACACCGGGGAGCTGTTTTTT CASSQDQGYTGELFF
. TRBJ1-2 TRBV30 TRBD1 TGTGCCTGGAGTGTTCCGAATGACAGGGCGCAGGGATATGGCTACACCTTC CAWSVPNDRAQGYGYTF
. TRBJ1-1 TRBV6-5 . TGTGCCAGCACGCGGGGGACACCAGAGGACACTGAAGCTTTCTTT CASTRGTPEDTEAFF
. TRBJ2-7 TRBV15 . TGTGCCACCAGCAGAGAACAGACTATCTCCTACGAGCAGTACTTC CATSREQTISYEQYF
. TRBJ2-1 TRBV29-1 TRBD2 TGCAGCGTTGAAGGTGGCCTAGCGGGAACCGACAATGAGCAGTTCTTC CSVEGGLAGTDNEQFF
. TRBJ1-2 TRBV2 TRBD1 TGTGCCAGCAGGTCGGACAGGCTAGGATATGGCTACACCTTC CASRSDRLGYGYTF
. TRBJ1-5 TRBV10-2 . TGCGCCAGCAGTGACCAGGGTGGATTCAATCAGCCCCAGCATTTT CASSDQGGFNQPQHF
. TRBJ2-7 TRBV9 TRBD2 TGTGCCAGCAGCGAAAGCGGGAGAGGAGACGAGCAGTACTTC CASSESGRGDEQYF
. TRBJ2-7 TRBV19 . TGTGCCAGTAGTATATCGGGTTACGAGCAGTACTTC CASSISGYEQYF
. TRBJ2-1 TRBV19 TRBD1 TGTGCCAGTAGTATCTTGGCAGGGGGCAATGAGCAGTTCTTC CASSILAGGNEQFF
. TRBJ2-1 TRBV5-1 TRBD2 TGCGCCAGCAAGTCTCGTGAAAAAATCAAGCGGGGACCATACAATGAGCAGTTCTTC CASKSREKIKRGPYNEQFF
. TRBJ2-7 TRBV5-1 TRBD1 TGCGCCAGCAGCTTGACCCGGACAGGGGGATACGAGCAGTACTTC CASSLTRTGGYEQYF
. TRBJ2-7 TRBV6-5 . TGTGCCAGCAGTTATAGCGACGGAGGCTACGAGCAGTACTTC CASSYSDGGYEQYF
. TRBJ2-1 TRBV20-1 . TGCAGTGCTATAGAACTTGAGCAGTTCTTC CSAIELEQFF
. TRBJ2-1 TRBV4-1 . TGCGCCAGCAGCTCTTCCCATAGTATTCAGGTCAATGAGCAGTTCTTC CASSSSHSIQVNEQFF
. TRBJ2-7 TRBV27 . TGTGCCAGCAGTACCAGGGAACCTGTCGACGAGCAGTACTTC CASSTREPVDEQYF
. TRBJ2-1 TRBV6-5 TRBD1 TGTGCCAGCAGTTACTCATCAGGGGGCCCCTACAATGAGCAGTTCTTC CASSYSSGGPYNEQFF
once TRBJ2-2 TRBV6-5 TRBD1 TGTGCCAGCAGCCGACCGGGACAGTTCGCCGGGGAGCTGTTTTTT CASSRPGQFAGELFF
. TRBJ2-3 TRBV5-1 TRBD2 TGCGCCAGCAGCCCCGGGGGGGTTGGCACAGATACGCAGTATTTT CASSPGGVGTDTQYF